In its sample, the clone carrying this T cell receptor (beta chain) was seen a few times. Its antigen remains unidentified. This record belongs to a study of OX40 agonist ivuxolimab in advanced cancers. Across the whole study: Patients in the trial were receiving intravenous ivuxolimab every 2 weeks, at doses of 0.01 to 10 mg/kg. Study findings and constraints: Researchers did not determine the expanded peripheral T cells' antigen specificity. CD4+ and CD8+ blood T cells expanded clonally by week 6 at 0.1 to 3.0 mg/kg.

Patients with autoimmune history or systemic immunosuppression were excluded. The CDR3 loop spans 14 amino acids. Trimming took off 8 bases at V and 0 bases at J, with 14 bases between the two ends. Germline CDR1 reads MDHEN; CDR2 reads SYDVKM. Sequenced by immunoSEQ multiplex PCR; TCRdb stores in-frame clones only, minus some. The table shows approximately 69,000 clones, with approximately 81% occurring only once. This chain uses TRBV28 with TRBJ2-7, with a tentative D call TRBD2 (6 bases). The sample in question was CD4+ or CD8+ T cells sorted from blood, obtained in a trial of the OX40 agonist ivuxolimab. The receptor's source is an adult with an advanced solid tumor such as melanoma, head and neck, liver or kidney cancer. The CDR3 DNA sequence: TGTGCCAGCGGGGGGTGGCCACTCTCCTACGAGCAGTACTTC. Its translation: CASGGWPLSYEQYF. The entire variable domain, with the rest obtained from reference TRBV28 and TRBJ2-7, is as follows: DVKVTQSSRYLVKRTGEKVFLECVQDMDHENMFWYRQDPGLGLRLIYFSYDVKMKEKGDIPEGYSVSREKKERFSLILESASTNQTSMYLCASGGWPLSYEQYFGPGTRLTVT.